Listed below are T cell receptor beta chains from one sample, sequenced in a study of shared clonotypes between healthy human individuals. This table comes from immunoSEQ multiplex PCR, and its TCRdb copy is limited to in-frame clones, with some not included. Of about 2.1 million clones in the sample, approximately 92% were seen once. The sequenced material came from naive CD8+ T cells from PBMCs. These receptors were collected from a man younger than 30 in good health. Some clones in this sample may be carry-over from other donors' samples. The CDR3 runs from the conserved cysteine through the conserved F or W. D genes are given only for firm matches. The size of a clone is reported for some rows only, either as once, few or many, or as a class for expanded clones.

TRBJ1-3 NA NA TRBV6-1 TGTGCCAGCAGTGCATTGGGTCCCCGGGGAGAAAACACCATATATTTT CASSALGPRGENTIYF
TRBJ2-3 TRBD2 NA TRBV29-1 TGCAGCGTTGACGCGGGGGTGCGCATGGTCCCAGATACGCAGTATTTT CSVDAGVRMVPDTQYF
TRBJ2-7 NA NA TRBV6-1 TGTGCCAGCAGTGCGGAGGGGGCCTACGAGCAGTACTTC CASSAEGAYEQYF
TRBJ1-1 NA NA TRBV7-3 TGTGCCAGCAGCTTAGGGGGTGGCCCCAATAAAAACACTGAAGCTTTCTTT CASSLGGGPNKNTEAFF
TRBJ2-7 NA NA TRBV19 TGTGCCAGTAAGGCGGGGGCCCCTACCTACGAGCAGTACTTC CASKAGAPTYEQYF
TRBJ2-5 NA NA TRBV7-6 TGTGCCAGCAGCTTAGCGGGCACGTACCAAGAGACCCAGTACTTC CASSLAGTYQETQYF
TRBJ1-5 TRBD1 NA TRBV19 TGTGCCAGTAGTGACAGGGGAGATCAGCCCCAGCATTTT CASSDRGDQPQHF
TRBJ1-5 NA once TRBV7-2 TGTGCCAGCAGCTTAGAAGGACAGAGCAATCAGCCCCAGCATTTT CASSLEGQSNQPQHF
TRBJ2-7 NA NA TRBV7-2 TGTGCCAGCAGCCCGGACTACCCCTACGAGCAGTACTTC CASSPDYPYEQYF
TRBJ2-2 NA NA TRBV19 TGTGCCAGTAGTATAGGGCTAGGAGACGCCGGGGAGCTGTTTTTT CASSIGLGDAGELFF
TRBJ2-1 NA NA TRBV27 TGTGCCAGCAAAGTGTTTGGAGGGAAGGATGAGCAGTTCTTC CASKVFGGKDEQFF
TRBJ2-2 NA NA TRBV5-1 TGCGCCAGCAGCTTGGGGAGGGAAGCCACCGGGGAGCTGTTTTTT CASSLGREATGELFF
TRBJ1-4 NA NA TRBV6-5 TGTGCCAGCAGTTACACACGCAGGGAGCAAGAAAAACTGTTTTTT CASSYTRREQEKLFF
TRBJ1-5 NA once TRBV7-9 TGTGCCAGCAGCTTGGCCGTCTCGGGCAATCAGCCCCAGCATTTT CASSLAVSGNQPQHF
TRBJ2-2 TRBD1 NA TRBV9 TGTGCCAGCAACGAGGGGGCCAATTCCATTACCGGGGAGCTGTTTTTT CASNEGANSITGELFF
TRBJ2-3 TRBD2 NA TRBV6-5 TGTGCCAGCAGGCGACTAGCGGGAATCACAGATACGCAGTATTTT CASRRLAGITDTQYF
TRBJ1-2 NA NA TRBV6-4 TGTGCCAGCAGAGACTCGGAGGGTGTAAGTGGCTACACCTTC CASRDSEGVSGYTF
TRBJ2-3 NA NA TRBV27 TGTGCCAGCAGTCCTTCCCCGGGAGCTGGCACAGATACGCAGTATTTT CASSPSPGAGTDTQYF
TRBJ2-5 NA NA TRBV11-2 TGTGCCAGCAGCGCCCGACAGGTCAAAGAGACCCAGTACTTC CASSARQVKETQYF
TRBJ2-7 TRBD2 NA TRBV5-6 TGTGCCAGCAGCTTGGCGGGACTAGCGGCCCCGGCGGGGGAGCAGTACTTC CASSLAGLAAPAGEQYF
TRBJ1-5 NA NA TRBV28 TGTGCCACCTTAGATGGTCAGCCCCAGCATTTT CATLDGQPQHF
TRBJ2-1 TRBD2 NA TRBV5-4 TGTGCCACTAGCGGGGGATTCCCCAATGAGCAGTTCTTC CATSGGFPNEQFF